The 17 T cell receptor beta chains in this list originate from one sample, sequenced in a study of glioma-infiltrating T cells after dendritic cell vaccination (dated by TCRdb to 2015 to 2016). The time point label on this specimen signifies: after dendritic cell vaccination, including at tumor progression/relapse. Preparation of the library involved the immunoSEQ multiplex PCR assay. This is the immuneACCESS table as TCRdb keeps it, with only in-frame sequences that have V and J called. A part of the clones is gone; compared with another copy, unresolved V genes explain less than half, and the rest is unexplained. The sample table shows 98,000 or so clones, and approximately 84% are seen once. The top ten hold approximately 5.4% of the sample. Sequencing was performed on blood, taken after dendritic cell vaccination. These receptors were obtained from a human donor with glioblastoma.

Regarding this clone: One junction end does not reproduce the germline sequence, and a read error may be involved. The CDR3: CASSLLPSGSNTEAFF. CDR3 sequence (DNA): TGTGCCAGCAGCTTATTGCCCTCCGGGTCGAACACTGAAGCTTTCTTT. This chain uses TRBV27 with TRBJ1-1; D unresolved. The CDR3 covers 16 residues. Germline V gives CDR1 MNHEY, CDR2 SMNVEV (reference sequence).

The chain couples TRBV6-5 to TRBJ2-1, with D tentatively TRBD2 (5 bases). CDR1 and CDR2 from the germline V gene are MNHEY and SVGAGI. Between the trimmed V and J ends, which lost 5 bases and 10 bases, there was a span of 12 bases. CDR3 size: 12 residues. This CDR3 is CASSLPGSEQFF. The CDR3 nucleotides read TGTGCCAGCAGTCTCCCGGGATCCGAGCAGTTCTTC.

J is TRBJ2-7 and V is TRBV5-4, with 9 bases identical to TRBD1. This CDR3 is 14 amino acids long. V gave up 4 bases and J gave up 3 bases; unmatched junction bases: 5. Looked up from germline, CDR1 is SGHNT and CDR2 is YYREEE (reference sequence). In DNA, the CDR3 is TGTGCCAGCAGCCCGGACAGGGGATACTACGAGCAGTACTTC. This codes for CASSPDRGYYEQYF.

In its sample, this clone was seen once. The V and J genes are TRBV2 and TRBJ2-7; TRBD2 matches 13 bases. The V gene end was trimmed by 4 bases and the J gene end by 7 bases; junction bases not matched to a gene: 7. From germline, CDR1 is SNHLY and CDR2 FYNNEI. This CDR3 has 15 residues. CDR3 protein: CASSALGTSGEEQYF. The CDR3 DNA follows: TGTGCCAGCAGTGCTCTGGGGACTAGCGGGGAGGAGCAGTACTTC.

This clone has a single count. The rearrangement uses TRBV28 and TRBJ2-2; 9 bases align to TRBD1. Per germline, CDR1 MDHEN and CDR2 SYDVKM. The V segment lost 5 bases and the J segment 7 bases; nucleotides outside the gene matches: 5. The CDR3 covers 14 residues. The CDR3 here is CASSQQGAGGELFF. Written as DNA, the CDR3 is TGTGCCAGCAGTCAACAGGGGGCGGGCGGGGAGCTGTTTTTT.

The chain carries TRBV2 and TRBJ2-3, with D tentatively TRBD1 (5 bases). Germline CDR1 SNHLY, CDR2 FYNNEI. This CDR3 comprises 15 residues. Trimming took 3 bases from V and 3 from J, leaving 13 bases between them. This chain's CDR3 is CASSEAGIGTDTQYF. The CDR3 bases are TGTGCCAGCAGTGAGGCAGGGATCGGAACAGATACGCAGTATTTT.

This clone was recorded a few times. This chain connects TRBV19 to TRBJ2-7; TRBD2 agrees at 7 bases. The CDR3 is 16 residues long. Germline V gene lookup returns CDR1 LNHDA and CDR2 SQIVND (reference sequence). V trimming: 7 bases; J trimming: 5 bases; junction bases outside the gene matches: 17. The CDR3 sequence: CASTSSWGGFIHEQYF. CDR3 nucleotide sequence: TGTGCCAGTACCTCATCCTGGGGGGGTTTCATCCACGAGCAGTACTTC.

The chain combines TRBV9 with TRBJ2-7; 7 bases are shared with TRBD2. Looked up from germline, CDR1 is SGDLS and CDR2 is YYNGEE. The CDR3 has 15 amino acids. The V gene end was trimmed by 4 bases and the J gene end by 5 bases; junction bases not matched to a gene: 12. The CDR3 DNA reads TGTGCCAGCAGCCCTGATAAGGGAGGGGCCCACGAGCAGTACTTC. Translation: CASSPDKGGAHEQYF.

The chain links TRBV5-1 to TRBJ2-2; 10 bases line up with TRBD1. The CDR3 length is 16 residues. Trimming cost V 1 base and J 5 bases; bases outside gene matches: 5. Germline V gives CDR1 SGHRS, CDR2 YFSETQ. The CDR3 sequence: CASSLSGQGWTGELFF. The CDR3 DNA sequence: TGCGCCAGCAGCTTGTCGGGACAGGGGTGGACCGGGGAGCTGTTTTTT.

This chain joins TRBV6-1 and TRBJ2-3, with 11 bases that match TRBD2. The length of the CDR3 is 15 residues. The trim removed 6 bases at V and 4 bases at J, leaving 6 bases unmatched. CDR1 and CDR2 (germline): MNHNS, SASEGT. DNA for the CDR3: TGTGCCAGCAGATTAGCGGGGGGGGGACCAGATACGCAGTATTTT. This encodes CASRLAGGGPDTQYF.

The gene calls are TRBV10-3 and TRBJ2-5, with TRBD2 matching 8 bases. CDR1 ENHRY and CDR2 SYGVKD come from the germline V gene. J was trimmed by 2 bases and V by 6 bases; bases with no gene match: 8. This CDR3 contains 15 residues. The CDR3 DNA sequence: TGTGCCATCAGAGATACTAGCGGAGGACAAGAGACCCAGTACTTC. Translated: CAIRDTSGGQETQYF.

The J gene is TRBJ1-1, the V gene TRBV5-6; D unclear. The CDR3 sequence is 13 residues long. Germline V lookup: CDR1 SGHDT, CDR2 YYEEEE. Trimming cost V 2 bases and J 2 bases, with 7 bases left between them. This CDR3 is CASSFYLNTEAFF. The DNA for the CDR3 is TGTGCCAGCAGCTTTTATTTAAACACTGAAGCTTTCTTT.

The gene calls are TRBV28 and TRBJ1-5; maybe TRBD1 (5 bases). The CDR3 sequence is 14 residues long. The V end was cut by 7 bases, the J end by 6 bases, with 16 bases between. Germline V CDR1 and CDR2: MDHEN, SYDVKM. For the CDR3, the DNA is TGTGCCAGCATAACTGGTGGGGCAGGTCAGCCCCAGCATTTT. It translates to CASITGGAGQPQHF.

The chain recombines TRBV11-2 with TRBJ1-5, with D perhaps matching TRBD1 (6 bases). Germline CDR1 and CDR2: SGHAT and FQNNGV. With 5 bases removed from V and 3 bases from J, the gap between germline ends came to 14 bases. CDR3 size: 15 residues. The CDR3 DNA is TGTGCCAGCAGCGGGGGGGCAGGGGCCAATCAGCCCCAGCATTTT. Its translation is CASSGGAGANQPQHF.

The chain links TRBV6-4 to TRBJ2-5, with 11 bases fitting TRBD1. After removal of 2 bases from V and 5 bases from J, the junction contained 7 bases not matched to a gene. The germline V gene encodes CDR1 MRHNA and CDR2 SNTAGT. This CDR3 spans 16 amino acids. In DNA form, the CDR3 reads TGTGCCAGCAGTGACGTGGACAGGGGGCATAAGGAGACCCAGTACTTC. Translated: CASSDVDRGHKETQYF.

The count of this clone is one. As DNA, the CDR3 is TGTGCCAGCAGCCAGGCTCAGGTGAACACTGAAGCTTTCTTT. Translating gives CASSQAQVNTEAFF. V and J are TRBV16 and TRBJ1-1, with D uncertain. V was cut by 3 bases and J by 0 bases, with 8 bases left in between. CDR3 length: 14 amino acids. The germline gives CDR1 KGHSY, CDR2 FQNENV.

The chain links TRBV7-9 to TRBJ2-7; 13 nucleotides align to TRBD2. The length of the CDR3 is 17 residues. Trimming removed 4 bases from V and 5 bases from J; junction bases left unmatched: 11. Germline CDR1 and CDR2: SEHNR and FQNEAQ (reference sequence). The CDR3 DNA sequence: TGTGCCAGCAGCTCGCCGGCCACTGGACTAGCGGGAGACGAGCAGTACTTC. Protein product: CASSSPATGLAGDEQYF.